This T cell receptor (beta chain) was found in a study of blood T cell repertoires in COVID-19. Measured with immunoSEQ multiplex PCR; TCRdb has only the in-frame clones, and not every one. This repertoire shows roughly 300,000 clones, roughly 90% found once; its top ten account for over 2%. There are 16 residues in the CDR3. The TCR was taken from a woman aged 25 to 39 with COVID-19, enrolled during active disease. Sequencing was done on a sample of peripheral blood. This rearrangement joins TRBV21-1 to TRBJ1-2; TRBD1 reflects the table's D call only, with no check against the DNA. TRBV21-1 is reported as a pseudogene. In DNA form, the CDR3 reads TGTGCCAGCAGCAGGTTGGACAGCCCTGTAAACTATGGCTACACCTTC. It is translated as CASSRLDSPVNYGYTF.